Below are 27 T cell receptor beta chains sequenced from a single sample in a study of blood T cell repertoires in COVID-19. Here immunoSEQ multiplex PCR was the method, and the copy in TCRdb shows in-frame clones only, minus some. The table shows about 190,000 clones, with around 90% occurring only once. Sequencing was carried out using peripheral blood. The receptors come from a man between 45 and 60 years old with acute or convalescent COVID-19.

The V and J genes are TRBV4-3 and TRBJ2-2; maybe TRBD1 (5 bases). CDR3 size: 14 residues. V was shortened by 3 bases and J by 1 base, with 6 bases between the two germline ends. Germline lookup yields CDR1 LGHNA and CDR2 YSLEER. The CDR3 DNA reads as TGCGCCAGCAGCCACGGACAGAACACCGGGGAGCTGTTTTTT. This translates into CASSHGQNTGELFF.

This clone was seen only once. This sequence joins TRBV6-2 or TRBV6-3 and TRBJ1-2, with D tentatively TRBD1 (5 bases). V lost 2 bases and J lost 5, with 12 bases in between. From germline, CDR1 is MNHEY and CDR2 SVGEGT. CDR3 size: 14 residues. In nucleotides, the CDR3 is TGTGCCAGCAGTTACGAAAGGTACAGGTATGGCTACACCTTC. It codes for CASSYERYRYGYTF.

The rearrangement links TRBV28 to TRBJ1-5; 8 bases are shared with TRBD1. The CDR3 extends over 13 amino acids. V shed 3 bases and J 6 bases; nucleotides not matched to a gene: 1. Germline values: CDR1 MDHEN, CDR2 SYDVKM. CDR3: CASSLTGVQPQHF. CDR3 DNA sequence: TGTGCCAGCAGTTTGACAGGGGTTCAGCCCCAGCATTTT.

V is TRBV7-9 and J is TRBJ1-1; 9 bases map to TRBD1. The germline gives CDR1 SEHNR, CDR2 FQNEAQ (reference sequence). CDR3 length: 14 amino acids. After removal of 0 bases from V and 12 bases from J, the junction contained 8 bases not matched to a gene. The chain's CDR3 is CASSLAGDRGETFF. CDR3 coding DNA: TGTGCCAGCAGCTTAGCGGGTGACAGGGGGGAAACTTTCTTT.

The count of this clone is one. CDR3 nucleotides: TGTGCCAGCAGCCAAGGAGATTCCAAGAACACTGAAGCTTTCTTT. Residues: CASSQGDSKNTEAFF. The chain carries TRBV14 and TRBJ1-1; no clear D. Trimming took 1 base from V and 1 from J, leaving 10 bases between them. Per germline, CDR1 SGHDN and CDR2 FVKESK. The CDR3 runs 15 residues.

This clone was seen only once. This sequence joins TRBV5-8 and TRBJ2-6; D not certain. The CDR3 is made up of 15 amino acids. Germline CDR1 reads SGHTS; CDR2 reads YDEGEE. V shed 6 bases and J shed 0 bases, with 10 bases lying between them. The CDR3 nucleotides are TGTGCCAGCATCAAAACTGGCTCTGGGGCCAACGTCCTGACTTTC. It yields the protein CASIKTGSGANVLTF.

The chain is built from TRBV4-1 and TRBJ1-5; D is possibly TRBD1 (5 bases). Germline assignment: CDR1 MGHRA and CDR2 YSYEKL. The V end was cut by 6 bases, the J end by 5 bases, with 17 bases between. CDR3 length equals 15 residues. Written as DNA, the CDR3 is TGCGCCAGCAGTCTAACTCCGACAGAGTATCAGCCCCAGCATTTT. Translating gives CASSLTPTEYQPQHF.

The chain carries TRBV7-2 and TRBJ1-6, with a weak D call TRBD1 (5 bases). Germline V CDR1 and CDR2: SGHTA, FQGNSA. The CDR3 loop spans 15 amino acids. Trimming took off 4 bases at V and 4 bases at J, with 11 bases between the two ends. This CDR3 is CASSSGGGYNSPLHF. The CDR3 nucleotides are TGTGCCAGCAGCTCGGGTGGGGGGTATAATTCACCCCTCCACTTT. The entire variable domain, with the rest obtained from reference TRBV7-2 and TRBJ1-6, is as follows: GAGVSQSPSNKVTEKGKDVELRCDPISGHTALYWYRQSLGQGLEFLIYFQGNSAPDKSGLPSDRFSAERTGGSVSTLTIQRTQQEDSAVYLCASSSGGGYNSPLHFGNGTRLTVT.

The gene calls are TRBV7-2 and TRBJ1-5; 7 nucleotides align to TRBD1. CDR3 length: 17 residues. CDR1 and CDR2 from the germline V gene are SGHTA and FQGNSA. V gave up 1 base and J gave up 0 bases; unmatched junction bases: 6. CDR3 sequence: CASSLGAQGYSNQPQHF. CDR3 nucleotide sequence: TGTGCCAGCAGCTTAGGGGCACAGGGGTATAGCAATCAGCCCCAGCATTTT.

The V and J genes are TRBV5-8 and TRBJ1-2; the D gene is possibly TRBD1 (5 bases). The V end was cut by 4 bases, the J end by 8 bases, with 21 bases between. CDR1 is SGHTS and CDR2 is YDEGEE in the germline V gene. CDR3 length: 15 amino acids. CDR3 region: CASSPAGRAPQGYTF. CDR3 in DNA: TGTGCCAGCAGCCCGGCCGGCAGGGCTCCGCAAGGCTACACCTTC.

This clone was counted only a few times. V and J are TRBV7-9 and TRBJ2-3, with 8 bases lining up with TRBD2. Germline CDR1 is SEHNR and CDR2 is FQNEAQ (reference sequence). This CDR3 region has 15 residues. V dropped 2 bases and J dropped 0; count of bases not matched to a gene: 1. The CDR3, as DNA: TGTGCCAGCAGCTTATTAGCGGGGAGCACAGATACGCAGTATTTT. Amino acid sequence: CASSLLAGSTDTQYF. Full variable domain (remainder filled in from reference TRBV7-9 and TRBJ2-3): DTGVSQNPRHKITKRGQNVTFRCDPISEHNRLYWYRQTLGQGPEFLTYFQNEAQLEKSRLLSDRFSAERPKGSFSTLEIQRTEQGDSAMYLCASSLLAGSTDTQYFGPGTRLTVL.

The chain recombines TRBV4-1 with TRBJ2-7; a possible D gene is TRBD2 (5 bases). V was pared by 0 bases and J by 0 bases, with 12 bases between. The CDR3 totals 16 residues. In germline, CDR1 is MGHRA, CDR2 YSYEKL. The CDR3 is CASSQEAAQASYEQYF. The CDR3 DNA sequence: TGCGCCAGCAGCCAAGAAGCGGCCCAGGCCTCCTACGAGCAGTACTTC.

This chain connects TRBV24-1 to TRBJ2-1, with TRBD1 as a possible D gene (6 bases). This CDR3 contains 13 residues. Germline V gene lookup returns CDR1 KGHDR and CDR2 SFDVKD. Deletions cut 4 bases from V and 5 bases from J, with 8 bases between. Written as DNA, the CDR3 is TGTGCCACCAGTGACAACAGGGACAATGAGCAGTTCTTC. It encodes CATSDNRDNEQFF.

This sequence joins TRBV19 and TRBJ1-1; D is possibly TRBD1 (6 bases). Germline values: CDR1 LNHDA, CDR2 SQIVND (reference sequence). Trimming took off 7 bases at V and 3 bases at J, with 21 bases between the two ends. The CDR3 has 16 amino acids. The CDR3 region is CASMLQGLAVDTEAFF. CDR3 DNA: TGTGCCAGTATGTTACAGGGTTTAGCAGTGGACACTGAAGCTTTCTTT.

J is TRBJ2-2 and V is TRBV7-6, with 8 bases lining up with TRBD1. The germline CDR1 and CDR2 sequences are SGHVS and FNYEAQ. The CDR3 sequence is 17 residues long. After removal of 1 base from V and 1 base from J, the junction contained 5 bases not matched to a gene. The CDR3 sequence is CASSLGAGTGNTGELFF. The DNA of the CDR3 is TGTGCCAGCAGCTTAGGGGCCGGGACAGGGAACACCGGGGAGCTGTTTTTT.

The gene calls are TRBV7-9 and TRBJ1-1; maybe TRBD1 (5 bases). The CDR3 covers 11 residues. Germline CDR1 is SEHNR and CDR2 is FQNEAQ (reference sequence). V lost 7 bases, J lost 11 bases, and 14 bases lay in between. The CDR3 protein is CASTTGRWAFF. The CDR3 nucleotides are TGTGCCAGCACCACAGGCCGATGGGCTTTCTTT.

This clone was picked up one time. V gene TRBV6-2 or TRBV6-3 combines with J gene TRBJ1-5, with D perhaps TRBD1 (6 bases). Deletions cut 2 bases from V and 6 bases from J, with 14 bases between. The CDR3 length is 15 residues. Germline V CDR1 and CDR2: MNHEY, SVGEGT. The DNA for the CDR3 is TGTGCCAGCAGTTACGGGGCAGGGGTTTTTCAGCCCCAGCATTTT. It encodes CASSYGAGVFQPQHF.

This clone was seen just once. The rearrangement uses TRBV6-2 or TRBV6-3 and TRBJ1-5; TRBD1 is a possible D gene (5 bases). V was shortened by 1 base and J by 2 bases, with 12 bases between the two germline ends. CDR1 MNHEY and CDR2 SVGEGT come from the germline V gene. The CDR3 contains 16 residues. The CDR3 loop is CASSYLRRGGNQPQHF. The CDR3 region has the DNA TGTGCCAGCAGTTACTTAAGAAGGGGTGGCAATCAGCCCCAGCATTTT.

This sequence joins TRBV15 and TRBJ2-5; D is perhaps TRBD1 (5 bases). Between the trimmed V and J ends, which lost 5 bases and 0 bases, there was a span of 13 bases. CDR3 length equals 15 residues. Germline-derived CDR1 and CDR2 are LNHNV and YYDKDF (reference sequence). CDR3 in amino acids: CATSVDRRYQETQYF. The CDR3 region has the DNA TGTGCCACCAGCGTCGACAGAAGGTACCAAGAGACCCAGTACTTC.

The chain is built from TRBV29-1 and TRBJ2-2, with 8 bases identical to TRBD1. Germline V CDR1 and CDR2: SQVTM, ANQGSEA. This CDR3 has 17 residues. V gave up 1 base and J gave up 0 bases; unmatched junction bases: 7. The CDR3 region is CSVEGRTGSANTGELFF. DNA of the CDR3: TGCAGCGTTGAAGGGAGGACAGGGTCCGCGAACACCGGGGAGCTGTTTTTT.

This chain links TRBV6-5 with TRBJ2-6; D not resolved. Trimming took 2 bases from V and 0 from J, leaving 5 bases between them. This CDR3 region has 15 residues. CDR1 MNHEY and CDR2 SVGAGI come from the germline V gene. This CDR3 reads CASSYLPSGANVLTF. The CDR3, as DNA: TGTGCCAGCAGTTACCTACCCTCTGGGGCCAACGTCCTGACTTTC.

This clone was observed a single time. J is TRBJ1-3 and V is TRBV12-5; D perhaps matches TRBD1 (6 bases). The V and J ends lost 5 bases and 2 bases respectively, with 13 bases between them. The CDR3 sequence is 15 residues long. Germline CDR1 LGHNT, CDR2 FRNRAP. Written as DNA, the CDR3 is TGTGCTAGTGGTAAGCGGGGGGCGCCTGGAAACACCATATATTTT. This translates into CASGKRGAPGNTIYF.

This sequence joins TRBV27 and TRBJ2-1, with 9 bases that match TRBD2. Germline lookup yields CDR1 MNHEY and CDR2 SMNVEV (reference sequence). Unmatched junction bases numbered 8, after V lost 4 bases and J lost 4 bases. The CDR3 runs 16 residues. This CDR3 reads CASSSNLAGPYNEQFF. The DNA of the CDR3 is TGTGCCAGCAGTTCCAACCTAGCGGGACCATACAATGAGCAGTTCTTC.

The rearrangement links TRBV21-1 to TRBJ2-5; TRBD2 was called by the table and not checked on the DNA. TRBV21-1 represents a pseudogene. The CDR3 loop spans 15 amino acids. The CDR3 sequence is CASRRLAGVSGTQYF. The CDR3 DNA reads as TGTGCCAGCAGAAGACTAGCGGGAGTCTCGGGGACCCAGTACTTC.

The V gene is TRBV11-2, the J gene TRBJ1-6, with a tentative D call TRBD1 (6 bases). V lost 1 base to trimming and J lost 6 bases, with 10 bases between them. Germline V CDR1 and CDR2: SGHAT, FQNNGV. The CDR3 runs 15 residues. The CDR3 bases are TGTGCCAGCAGCTTAGGCGGGGGCATTAATTCACCCCTCCACTTT. The encoded protein is CASSLGGGINSPLHF.

This clone was seen just once. The chain links TRBV13 to TRBJ2-1; 7 bases match TRBD2. The CDR3 totals 16 residues. V lost 5 bases, J lost 8 bases, and 15 bases stayed unmatched. Germline CDR1 PRHDT, CDR2 FYEKMQ (reference sequence). The CDR3 nucleotides read TGTGCCAGCAGCACCCGGAGAAGCGGGGACCCCTATGAGCAGTTCTTC. It specifies CASSTRRSGDPYEQFF.

The chain recombines TRBV27 with TRBJ1-4, with 12 bases that match TRBD1. The length of the CDR3 is 20 residues. The germline CDR1 and CDR2 sequences are MNHEY and SMNVEV (reference sequence). Unmatched junction bases numbered 15, after V lost 4 bases and J lost 3 bases. The CDR3 protein is CASSSLGTGGIVRANEKLFF. DNA of the CDR3: TGTGCCAGCAGTTCCCTCGGGACAGGGGGCATTGTTAGGGCTAATGAAAAACTGTTTTTT.